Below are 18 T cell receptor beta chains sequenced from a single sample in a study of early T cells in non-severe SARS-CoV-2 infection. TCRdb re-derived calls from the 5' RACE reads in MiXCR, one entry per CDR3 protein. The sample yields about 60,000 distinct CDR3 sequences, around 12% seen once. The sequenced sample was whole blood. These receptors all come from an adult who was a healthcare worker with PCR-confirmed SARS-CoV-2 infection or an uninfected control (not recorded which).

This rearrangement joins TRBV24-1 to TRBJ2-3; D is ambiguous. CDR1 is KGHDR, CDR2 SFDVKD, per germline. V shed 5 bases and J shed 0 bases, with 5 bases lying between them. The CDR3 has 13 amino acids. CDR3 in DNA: TGTGCCACCAGTGGCGACAGCACAGATACGCAGTATTTT. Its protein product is CATSGDSTDTQYF.

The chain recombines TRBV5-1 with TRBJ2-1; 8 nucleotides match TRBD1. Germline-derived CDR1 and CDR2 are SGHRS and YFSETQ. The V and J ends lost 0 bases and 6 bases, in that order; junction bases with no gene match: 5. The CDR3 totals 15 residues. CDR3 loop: CASSLGPGGSNEQFF. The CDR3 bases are TGCGCCAGCAGCTTGGGGCCAGGGGGCTCCAATGAGCAGTTCTTC. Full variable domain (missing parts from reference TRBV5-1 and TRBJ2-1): KAGVTQTPRYLIKTRGQQVTLSCSPISGHRSVSWYQQTPGQGLQFLFEYFSETQRNKGNFPGRFSGRQFSNSRSEMNVSTLELGDSALYLCASSLGPGGSNEQFFGPGTRLTVL.

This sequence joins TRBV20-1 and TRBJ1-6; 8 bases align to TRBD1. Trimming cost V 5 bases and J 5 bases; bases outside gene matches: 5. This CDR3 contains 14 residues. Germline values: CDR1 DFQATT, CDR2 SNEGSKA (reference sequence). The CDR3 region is CSASGTGNNSPLHF. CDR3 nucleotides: TGCAGTGCTTCCGGGACAGGAAATAATTCACCCCTCCACTTT.

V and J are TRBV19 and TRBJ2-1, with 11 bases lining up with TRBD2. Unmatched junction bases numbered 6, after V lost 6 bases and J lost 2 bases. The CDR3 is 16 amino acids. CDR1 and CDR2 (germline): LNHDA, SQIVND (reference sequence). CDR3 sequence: CASRTASGGTYNEQFF. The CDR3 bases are TGTGCCAGTAGAACGGCTAGCGGGGGGACCTACAATGAGCAGTTCTTC.

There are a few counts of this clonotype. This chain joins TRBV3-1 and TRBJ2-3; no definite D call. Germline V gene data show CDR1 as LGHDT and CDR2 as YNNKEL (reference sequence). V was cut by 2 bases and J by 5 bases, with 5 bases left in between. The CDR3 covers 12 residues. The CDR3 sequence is CASSQWGDTQYF. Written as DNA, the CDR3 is TGTGCCAGCAGCCAATGGGGAGATACGCAGTATTTT.

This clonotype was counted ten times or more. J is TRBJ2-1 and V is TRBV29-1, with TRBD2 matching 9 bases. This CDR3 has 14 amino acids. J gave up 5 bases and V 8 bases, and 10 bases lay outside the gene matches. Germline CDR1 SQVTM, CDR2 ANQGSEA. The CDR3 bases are TGCAGCCTCCGCGGGGGCGGGGGGGACAATGAGCAGTTCTTC. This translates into CSLRGGGGDNEQFF.

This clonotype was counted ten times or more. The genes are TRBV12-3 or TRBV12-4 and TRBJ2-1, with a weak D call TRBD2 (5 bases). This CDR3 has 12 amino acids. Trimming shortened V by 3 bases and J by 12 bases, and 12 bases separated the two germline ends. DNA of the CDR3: TGTGCCAGCAGTTTGGTTCCAGAGGGGCAGTTCTTC. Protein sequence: CASSLVPEGQFF.

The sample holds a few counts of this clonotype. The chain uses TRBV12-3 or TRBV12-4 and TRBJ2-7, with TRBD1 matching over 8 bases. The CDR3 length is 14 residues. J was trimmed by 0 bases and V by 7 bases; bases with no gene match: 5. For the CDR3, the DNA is TGTGCCAGCAACCGACAGGGGTACTCCTACGAGCAGTACTTC. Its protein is CASNRQGYSYEQYF.

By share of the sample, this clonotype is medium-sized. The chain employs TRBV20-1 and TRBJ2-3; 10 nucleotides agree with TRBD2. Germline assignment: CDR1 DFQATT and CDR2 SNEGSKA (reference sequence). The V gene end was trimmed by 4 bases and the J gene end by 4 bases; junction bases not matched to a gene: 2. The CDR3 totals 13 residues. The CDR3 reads CSATSGGADTQYF. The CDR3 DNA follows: TGCAGTGCTACTAGCGGGGGAGCAGATACGCAGTATTTT.

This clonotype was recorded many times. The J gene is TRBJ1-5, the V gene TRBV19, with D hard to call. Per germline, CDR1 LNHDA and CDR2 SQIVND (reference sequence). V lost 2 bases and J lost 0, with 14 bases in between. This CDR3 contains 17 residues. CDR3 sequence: CASSIFTAGDSNQPQHF. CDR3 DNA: TGTGCCAGTAGTATATTCACAGCGGGAGATAGCAATCAGCCCCAGCATTTT.

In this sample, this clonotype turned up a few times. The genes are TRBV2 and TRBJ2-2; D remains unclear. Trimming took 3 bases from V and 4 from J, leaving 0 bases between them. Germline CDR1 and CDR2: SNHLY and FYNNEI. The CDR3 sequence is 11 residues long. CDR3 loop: CASSDTGELFF. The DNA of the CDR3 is TGTGCCAGCAGTGACACCGGGGAGCTGTTTTTT.

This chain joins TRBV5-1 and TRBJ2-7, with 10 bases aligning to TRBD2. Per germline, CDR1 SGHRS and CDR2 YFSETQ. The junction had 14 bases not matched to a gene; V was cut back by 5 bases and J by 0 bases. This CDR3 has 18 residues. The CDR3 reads CASSRGGLAGENSYEQYF. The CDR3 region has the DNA TGCGCCAGCAGTCGTGGTGGGCTAGCGGGGGAAAACTCCTACGAGCAGTACTTC.

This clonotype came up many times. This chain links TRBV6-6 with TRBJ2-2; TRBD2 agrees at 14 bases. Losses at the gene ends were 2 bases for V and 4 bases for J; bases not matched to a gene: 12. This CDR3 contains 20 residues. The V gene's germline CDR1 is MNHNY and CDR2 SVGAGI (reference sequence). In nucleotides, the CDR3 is TGTGCCAGCAGTTACCTCCGCCCTCTGACTAGCGGGAGGGGCACCGGGGAGCTGTTTTTT. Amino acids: CASSYLRPLTSGRGTGELFF.

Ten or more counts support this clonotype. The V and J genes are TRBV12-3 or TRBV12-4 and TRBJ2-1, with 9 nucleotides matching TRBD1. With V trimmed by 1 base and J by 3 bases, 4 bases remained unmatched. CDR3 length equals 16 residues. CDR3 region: CASSLGPGQGYNEQFF. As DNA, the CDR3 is TGTGCCAGCAGTTTAGGTCCGGGACAGGGCTACAATGAGCAGTTCTTC.

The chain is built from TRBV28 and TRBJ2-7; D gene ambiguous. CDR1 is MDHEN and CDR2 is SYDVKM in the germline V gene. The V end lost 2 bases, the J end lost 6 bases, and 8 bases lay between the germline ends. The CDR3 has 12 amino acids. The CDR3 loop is CASSLGRSEQYF. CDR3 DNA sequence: TGTGCCAGCAGTTTAGGAAGGAGCGAGCAGTACTTC.

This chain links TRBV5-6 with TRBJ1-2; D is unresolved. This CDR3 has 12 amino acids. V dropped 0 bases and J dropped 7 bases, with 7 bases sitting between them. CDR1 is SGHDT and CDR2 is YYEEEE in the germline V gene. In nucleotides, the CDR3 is TGTGCCAGCAGCTTGGTATTTGGTGGCTACACCTTC. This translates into CASSLVFGGYTF. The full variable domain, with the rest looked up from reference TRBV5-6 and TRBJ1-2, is DAGVTQSPTHLIKTRGQQVTLRCSPKSGHDTVSWYQQALGQGPQFIFQYYEEEERQRGNFPDRFSGHQFPNYSSELNVNALLLGDSALYLCASSLVFGGYTFGSGTRLTVV.

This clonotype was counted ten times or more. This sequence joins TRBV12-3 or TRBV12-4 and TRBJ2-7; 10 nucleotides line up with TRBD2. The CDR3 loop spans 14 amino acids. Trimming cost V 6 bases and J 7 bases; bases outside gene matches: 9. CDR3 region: CASSVAGGTREQYF. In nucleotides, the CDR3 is TGTGCCAGCAGCGTAGCGGGAGGTACGAGGGAGCAGTACTTC.

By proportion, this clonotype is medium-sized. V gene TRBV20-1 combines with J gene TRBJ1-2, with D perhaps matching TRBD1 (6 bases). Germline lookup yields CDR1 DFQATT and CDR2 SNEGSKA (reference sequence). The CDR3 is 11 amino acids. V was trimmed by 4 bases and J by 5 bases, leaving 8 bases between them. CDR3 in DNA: TGCAGTGCTACAGGGGAGTATGGCTACACCTTC. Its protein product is CSATGEYGYTF.